Following are 23 T cell receptor beta chains from one sample sequenced in a study of cytomegalovirus exposure and HLA in healthy donors. A multiplex PCR was run with 60 Vbeta primers and 13 Jbeta primers. The method was immunoSEQ multiplex PCR; TCRdb's version includes in-frame clones alone and lacks a portion of them. In the table there are 150,000 to 200,000 clones, about 80% of which are singletons. Sequencing was carried out using PBMCs. The receptors come from a woman in her thirties or forties in good health and CMV-seronegative.

This chain links TRBV5-4 with TRBJ1-1; TRBD1 agrees at 8 bases. The V segment lost 5 bases and the J segment 5 bases; nucleotides outside the gene matches: 11. CDR3 size: 15 residues. CDR1 is SGHNT, CDR2 YYREEE, per germline (reference sequence). CDR3 DNA sequence: TGTGCCAGCAGTCCCGTCGGACAGGGTTATACTGAAGCTTTCTTT. Amino acids: CASSPVGQGYTEAFF.

The chain couples TRBV21-1 to TRBJ2-1; no check of the table's D call, TRBD2, against the DNA was made. TRBV21-1 is marked as a pseudogene. CDR3 length: 16 residues. The CDR3 DNA sequence: TGTGCCAGCAGCAAAGCTGGACTAGAGTGGGGCAATGAGCAGTTCTTC. Its protein product is CASSKAGLEWGNEQFF.

The V and J genes are TRBV10-3 and TRBJ2-1; 8 bases agree with TRBD2. CDR1 is ENHRY and CDR2 is SYGVKD in the germline V gene. With V trimmed by 2 bases and J by 7 bases, 1 base remained unmatched. The CDR3 consists of 13 residues. The CDR3 DNA reads TGTGCCATCAGTGAGGTAGCGGGGAATGAGCAGTTCTTC. Translated: CAISEVAGNEQFF.

The rearrangement joins TRBV21-1 to TRBJ1-3; no DNA check was done on the table's D call, TRBD1. TRBV21-1 corresponds to a pseudogene. The CDR3 extends over 16 amino acids. This CDR3 is CASSKCGQGAGNTIYF. The DNA of the CDR3 is TGTGCCAGCAGCAAATGTGGACAGGGGGCTGGAAACACCATATATTTT.

In its sample, this clone was seen once. The chain has TRBV14 and TRBJ2-3; 14 nucleotides align to TRBD2. Germline values: CDR1 SGHDN, CDR2 FVKESK. With 4 bases clipped from V and 4 bases from J, the junction kept 4 bases outside the gene matches. CDR3 length equals 16 residues. The CDR3 DNA reads as TGTGCCAGCAGCCCTGGACTAGCGGGAGGTTCAGATACGCAGTATTTT. It specifies CASSPGLAGGSDTQYF. The entire variable domain, with the rest obtained from reference TRBV14 and TRBJ2-3, is as follows: EAGVTQFPSHSVIEKGQTVTLRCDPISGHDNLYWYRRVMGKEIKFLLHFVKESKQDESGMPNNRFLAERTGGTYSTLKVQPAELEDSGVYFCASSPGLAGGSDTQYFGPGTRLTVL.

This clone appeared a few times. The chain employs TRBV5-6 and TRBJ1-1; no definite D call. CDR1 SGHDT and CDR2 YYEEEE come from the germline V gene. The CDR3 consists of 14 residues. The V gene lost 4 bases and the J gene lost 1 base, with 11 bases spanning the gap. CDR3 amino acids: CASSRGVSNTEAFF. CDR3 DNA sequence: TGTGCCAGCAGCCGGGGAGTTTCGAACACTGAAGCTTTCTTT.

This chain connects TRBV6-4 to TRBJ1-2; TRBD1 matches 7 bases. Trimming cost V 0 bases and J 4 bases; bases outside gene matches: 8. Germline V CDR1 and CDR2: MRHNA, SNTAGT. CDR3 length: 16 amino acids. This CDR3 is CASSDSKATGLYGYTF. CDR3 DNA sequence: TGTGCCAGCAGTGACTCGAAAGCGACAGGGCTCTATGGCTACACCTTC.

The chain combines TRBV9 with TRBJ1-2; 9 bases fit TRBD1. J gave up 4 bases and V 4 bases, and 8 bases lay outside the gene matches. The CDR3 is made up of 15 amino acids. Germline CDR1 is SGDLS and CDR2 is YYNGEE. The chain's CDR3 is CASSPGTGFSYGYTF. The CDR3, as DNA: TGTGCCAGCAGCCCGGGGACAGGGTTCTCCTATGGCTACACCTTC.

The rearrangement joins TRBV5-1 to TRBJ2-1; 9 bases line up with TRBD2. The ends lost 5 bases at V and 10 bases at J; junction bases unmatched: 13. CDR1 SGHRS and CDR2 YFSETQ come from the germline V gene. The CDR3 consists of 15 residues. This CDR3 is CASSSLAGGPREQFF. The CDR3 nucleotides read TGCGCCAGCAGTTCCCTGGCGGGAGGGCCTCGGGAGCAGTTCTTC.

This clone was detected only once. This chain links TRBV6-1 with TRBJ2-3; D unresolved. Per the germline V gene, CDR1 is MNHNS and CDR2 is SASEGT. Trimming removed 3 bases from V and 0 bases from J, with 19 bases in between. CDR3 length: 18 amino acids. CDR3 protein: CASSEFAQRRASTDTQYF. The CDR3 nucleotides are TGTGCCAGCAGTGAGTTCGCGCAAAGGAGAGCTAGCACAGATACGCAGTATTTT.

The chain recombines TRBV7-2 with TRBJ1-5; TRBD1 is a possible D gene (5 bases). Germline V CDR1 and CDR2: SGHTA, FQGNSA. The V end was cut by 2 bases, the J end by 2 bases, with 7 bases between. The CDR3 sequence is 14 residues long. The CDR3 nucleotides read TGTGCCAGCAGCTTACAAGGGGGCAATCAGCCCCAGCATTTT. Protein sequence: CASSLQGGNQPQHF.

J is TRBJ2-5 and V is TRBV5-1; 12 positions agree with TRBD2. The junction had 4 bases not matched to a gene; V was cut back by 0 bases and J by 4 bases. The CDR3 spans 16 residues. The germline V gene has CDR1 SGHRS and CDR2 YFSETQ. The CDR3 nucleotides read TGCGCCAGCAGCTTGGAGGCTAGCGGGAGGGGAGAGACCCAGTACTTC. It is translated as CASSLEASGRGETQYF. The complete variable domain, with remaining parts taken from reference TRBV5-1 and TRBJ2-5, reads KAGVTQTPRYLIKTRGQQVTLSCSPISGHRSVSWYQQTPGQGLQFLFEYFSETQRNKGNFPGRFSGRQFSNSRSEMNVSTLELGDSALYLCASSLEASGRGETQYFGPGTRLLVL.

The J gene is TRBJ2-1, the V gene TRBV30, with 14 bases aligning to TRBD2. Germline V gene data show CDR1 as GTSNPN and CDR2 as SVGIG (reference sequence). The junction had 8 bases not matched to a gene; V was cut back by 0 bases and J by 10 bases. This CDR3 region has 16 residues. In nucleotides, the CDR3 is TGTGCCTGGAGTGTAAAGGGACTAGCGGGAGAGCGGGAGCAGTTCTTC. Amino acid sequence: CAWSVKGLAGEREQFF.

The rearrangement links TRBV7-8 to TRBJ2-7; maybe TRBD2 (6 bases). V lost 2 bases, J lost 6 bases, and 14 bases lay in between. Germline values: CDR1 SGHVS, CDR2 FQNEAQ. CDR3 size: 14 residues. The DNA of the CDR3 is TGTGCCAGCAGCTTATCAAGACTAGTTCGCGAGCAGTACTTC. Its translation is CASSLSRLVREQYF.

This rearrangement joins TRBV19 to TRBJ1-2, with 8 positions matching TRBD1. There are 15 residues in the CDR3. V shed 5 bases, J shed 5 bases, and the junction held 10 bases outside the gene matches. The germline V gene encodes CDR1 LNHDA and CDR2 SQIVND (reference sequence). The CDR3 nucleotides are TGTGCCAGTAGTCGGCGACAGGGGTTAAGTTATGGCTACACCTTC. Protein sequence: CASSRRQGLSYGYTF.

The genes are TRBV6-5 and TRBJ1-3, with TRBD1 matching 8 bases. The CDR3 contains 14 residues. Looked up from germline, CDR1 is MNHEY and CDR2 is SVGAGI. Trimming cost V 5 bases and J 4 bases; bases outside gene matches: 4. The CDR3 DNA reads as TGTGCCAGCAGTCCCCGGACAGGGGGAAACACCATATATTTT. This encodes CASSPRTGGNTIYF.

The V gene is TRBV19, the J gene TRBJ2-5; 8 nucleotides agree with TRBD2. CDR1 and CDR2 (germline): LNHDA, SQIVND (reference sequence). With V trimmed by 1 base and J by 3 bases, 7 bases remained unmatched. CDR3 length: 16 residues. CDR3 loop: CASSIASGSQKETQYF. The CDR3 DNA is TGTGCCAGTAGTATAGCCAGCGGGAGCCAGAAAGAGACCCAGTACTTC. Combining the CDR3 with reference TRBV19 and TRBJ2-5 gives the whole variable domain DGGITQSPKYLFRKEGQNVTLSCEQNLNHDAMYWYRQDPGQGLRLIYYSQIVNDFQKGDIAEGYSVSREKKESFPLTVTSAQKNPTAFYLCASSIASGSQKETQYFGPGTRLLVL.

The table lists this clone with a few counts. CDR3 sequence: CAAGGTSYEQYF. In DNA form, the CDR3 reads TGTGCCGCTGGCGGGACCTCCTACGAGCAGTACTTC. The J gene is TRBJ2-7, the V gene TRBV10-3; the D gene is possibly TRBD2 (6 bases). The ends were cut back, 11 bases at V and 0 bases at J, with 11 bases in the middle. The CDR3 is 12 amino acids. Germline V gene lookup returns CDR1 ENHRY and CDR2 SYGVKD.

The rearrangement links TRBV5-5 to TRBJ2-3, with TRBD1 as a possible D gene (6 bases). Germline CDR1 SGHKS, CDR2 YYEKEE (reference sequence). The CDR3 length is 14 residues. V was cut by 4 bases and J by 2 bases, with 11 bases left in between. CDR3 protein: CASSHSGDTDTQYF. The CDR3 bases are TGTGCCAGCAGCCACTCAGGGGACACAGATACGCAGTATTTT. Full variable domain (outside the CDR3, taken from reference TRBV5-5 and TRBJ2-3): DAGVTQSPTHLIKTRGQQVTLRCSPISGHKSVSWYQQVLGQGPQFIFQYYEKEERGRGNFPDRFSARQFPNYSSELNVNALLLGDSALYLCASSHSGDTDTQYFGPGTRLTVL.

V is TRBV2 and J is TRBJ2-3; the match to TRBD2 covers 9 bases. Germline CDR1 reads SNHLY; CDR2 reads FYNNEI. This CDR3 contains 17 residues. The junction had 15 bases not matched to a gene; V was cut back by 6 bases and J by 5 bases. CDR3 sequence: CASSRRGVAGDGDTQYF. The CDR3 DNA is TGTGCCAGCAGCCGAAGGGGGGTAGCGGGAGATGGAGATACGCAGTATTTT.

The V gene is TRBV6-5, the J gene TRBJ1-2; weak D call: TRBD1 (6 bases). V was cut by 6 bases and J by 5 bases, with 16 bases left in between. The CDR3 totals 14 residues. Germline CDR1 reads MNHEY; CDR2 reads SVGAGI. The DNA of the CDR3 is TGTGCCAGCAGCCGAACGGAGGGGGGGTATGGCTACACCTTC. Its protein product is CASSRTEGGYGYTF.

CDR3 protein: CASSQGEQTEAFF. DNA of the CDR3: TGTGCCAGCAGCCAGGGGGAGCAAACTGAAGCTTTCTTT. The V call is TRBV2, the J call TRBJ1-1; 7 nucleotides line up with TRBD1. The CDR3 extends over 13 amino acids. The germline CDR1 and CDR2 sequences are SNHLY and FYNNEI. V trimming: 6 bases; J trimming: 5 bases; junction bases outside the gene matches: 6.

For this clone: Germline and junction disagree at one end, which may indicate a read error. J is TRBJ2-5 and V is TRBV14; the D gene could be TRBD1 or TRBD2 (9 bases each). The CDR3 consists of 16 residues. Germline V gene data show CDR1 as SGHDN and CDR2 as FVKESK. CDR3 amino acids: CASSQAGGQGQETQYF. CDR3 nucleotide sequence: TGTGCCAGCAGTCAAGCGGGGGGACAGGGACAAGAGACCCAGTACTTC.